Following are 27 T cell receptor beta chains from one sample sequenced in a study of resident and recirculating memory T cells in vitiligo (dated by TCRdb to between 2018 and 2020). The method was the immunoSEQ multiplex PCR assay. The table comes from immuneACCESS by way of TCRdb, which keeps in-frame sequences with V and J called. Part of the clones is missing from these tables; in studies checked, under half for an unresolved V gene and the rest for unknown reasons. The sample table shows approximately 69,000 clones, and 90% to 95% are seen once. In total, the top ten clones hold 4% to 5.5% of the sample. Input material: blood. The receptors were sampled from a male donor with vitiligo.

This chain joins TRBV7-2 and TRBJ1-4; 12 nucleotides line up with TRBD1. The CDR3 is 16 residues long. The V gene end was trimmed by 5 bases and the J gene end by 7 bases; junction bases not matched to a gene: 8. The V gene's germline CDR1 is SGHTA and CDR2 FQGNSA. The CDR3 DNA follows: TGTGCCAGCAGCACTCGGGACAGGGGGCGGTTTGAAAAACTGTTTTTT. Translating gives CASSTRDRGRFEKLFF.

J is TRBJ2-3 and V is TRBV27; 8 positions agree with TRBD2. Germline values: CDR1 MNHEY, CDR2 SMNVEV (reference sequence). This CDR3 comprises 18 residues. Germline trimming cut 5 bases from V and 6 bases from J; bases unmatched to any gene: 19. CDR3 nucleotide sequence: TGTGCCAGCAGTCAAAGGGCGGGACTAGTGGTTCCGGGGGATACGCAGTATTTT. This encodes CASSQRAGLVVPGDTQYF.

The J gene is TRBJ2-7, the V gene TRBV6-5; D may be TRBD1 (5 bases). The CDR3 spans 14 residues. CDR1 and CDR2 from the germline V gene are MNHEY and SVGAGI. The germline V and J ends were trimmed by 0 bases and 7 bases, with 13 bases remaining between them. The CDR3 DNA reads TGTGCCAGCAGTTACTCCGATGCAGGGTGGGAGCAGTACTTC. Translation: CASSYSDAGWEQYF.

The chain uses TRBV28 and TRBJ1-5; 7 bases align to TRBD1. CDR3 length: 15 amino acids. Unmatched junction bases numbered 2, after V lost 3 bases and J lost 0 bases. Germline V gene data show CDR1 as MDHEN and CDR2 as SYDVKM. CDR3: CASSLGQYSNQPQHF. CDR3 DNA: TGTGCCAGCAGTTTGGGACAGTATAGCAATCAGCCCCAGCATTTT.

The chain joins TRBV4-1 to TRBJ2-7; D is unresolved. Germline CDR1 MGHRA, CDR2 YSYEKL. CDR3 length: 17 amino acids. V shed 4 bases and J shed 3 bases, with 22 bases lying between them. CDR3 sequence: CASSLKPTLPTHYEQYF. As DNA, the CDR3 is TGCGCCAGCAGCCTAAAACCGACACTGCCTACTCACTACGAGCAGTACTTC.

The genes are TRBV27 and TRBJ2-7; tentative D call: TRBD1 (5 bases). CDR3 length: 11 residues. V was pared by 4 bases and J by 7 bases, with 8 bases between. Germline CDR1 reads MNHEY; CDR2 reads SMNVEV (reference sequence). The DNA of the CDR3 is TGTGCCAGCAGTTGGGGCGGTGAGCAGTACTTC. Translated, it gives CASSWGGEQYF.

This clone was picked up one time. The chain is built from TRBV25-1 and TRBJ1-4; weak D call: TRBD1 (6 bases). Trimming left V 3 bases short and J 0 bases short, with 14 bases between. This CDR3 spans 17 amino acids. The germline V gene has CDR1 MGHDK and CDR2 SYGVNS. The CDR3 DNA reads TGTGCCAGCAGTGAGGGGGGGGCGGGGGCAACTAATGAAAAACTGTTTTTT. Its translation is CASSEGGAGATNEKLFF.

This rearrangement joins TRBV7-3 to TRBJ2-3; TRBD2 aligns across 10 bases. There are 14 residues in the CDR3. Germline CDR1 reads SGHTA; CDR2 reads FQGTGA. Trimming took 7 bases from V and 8 from J; bases not matched to a gene: 9. CDR3 loop: CASMGLARFPTQYF. DNA for the CDR3: TGTGCCAGCATGGGACTAGCGCGGTTTCCTACGCAGTATTTT. The variable domain in full, completed from reference TRBV7-3 and TRBJ2-3, reads GAGVSQTPSNKVTEKGKYVELRCDPISGHTALYWYRQSLGQGPEFLIYFQGTGAADDSGLPNDRFFAVRPEGSVSTLKIQRTERGDSAVYLCASMGLARFPTQYFGPGTRLTVL.

This clone has only one observation. J is TRBJ1-1 and V is TRBV4-2; 8 bases agree with TRBD1. Germline-derived CDR1 and CDR2 are LGHNA and YNFKEQ. Unmatched junction bases numbered 10, after V lost 1 base and J lost 12 bases. This CDR3 region has 14 residues. The CDR3 bases are TGTGCCAGCAGCCAAGGGGGGGCAGGGGGCGGAACTTTCTTT. Translating it yields CASSQGGAGGGTFF.

The chain carries TRBV7-2 and TRBJ2-7; D is undetermined. CDR1 is SGHTA, CDR2 FQGNSA, per germline. Deletions cut 3 bases from V and 2 bases from J, with 17 bases between. CDR3 length equals 16 residues. DNA of the CDR3: TGTGCCAGCAGCTTCTTCGGCGTGGGTCTAGCCTACGAGCAGTACTTC. Its translation is CASSFFGVGLAYEQYF.

CDR3 nucleotide sequence: TGTGCCAGCACCGGGGGGGCCGAGAACACCGGGGAGCTGTTTTTT. As protein: CASTGGAENTGELFF. The chain combines TRBV28 with TRBJ2-2; TRBD2 aligns across 8 bases. V trimming: 7 bases; J trimming: 1 base; junction bases outside the gene matches: 5. The CDR3 totals 15 residues. Germline CDR1 MDHEN, CDR2 SYDVKM.

The rearrangement uses TRBV7-2 and TRBJ2-7; D is possibly TRBD2 (5 bases). The germline V and J ends were trimmed by 2 bases and 2 bases, with 13 bases remaining between them. CDR1 is SGHTA and CDR2 is FQGNSA in the germline V gene. CDR3 length: 15 residues. CDR3 in DNA: TGTGCCAGCAGCTTATATCCCACTAGTACCTACGAGCAGTACTTC. This gives the protein CASSLYPTSTYEQYF.

The genes are TRBV4-1 and TRBJ1-6; perhaps TRBD1 as D (5 bases). The germline V gene encodes CDR1 MGHRA and CDR2 YSYEKL. The V gene lost 2 bases and the J gene lost 5 bases, with 13 bases spanning the gap. CDR3 length: 16 residues. CDR3 loop: CASSQLVGQNNSPLHF. The DNA for the CDR3 is TGCGCCAGCAGCCAATTGGTGGGGCAGAATAATTCACCCCTCCACTTT.

This chain connects TRBV7-2 to TRBJ1-6; D gene uncertain. V dropped 1 base and J dropped 9 bases, with 7 bases sitting between them. Germline CDR1 is SGHTA and CDR2 is FQGNSA. This CDR3 is 13 amino acids long. This CDR3 is CASSLEGGSPLHF. CDR3 sequence (DNA): TGTGCCAGCAGCTTAGAAGGCGGTTCACCCCTCCACTTT.

V gene TRBV5-6 combines with J gene TRBJ2-5; tentative D call: TRBD1 (5 bases). The CDR3 is 15 amino acids. Germline V gene sequence: CDR1 SGHDT, CDR2 YYEEEE. V was cut by 4 bases and J by 1 base, with 14 bases left in between. This CDR3 reads CASSPPDSIQETQYF. DNA for the CDR3: TGTGCCAGCAGCCCTCCCGACAGTATCCAAGAGACCCAGTACTTC.

The rearrangement links TRBV4-1 to TRBJ2-5; D gene unclear. CDR1 is MGHRA and CDR2 is YSYEKL in the germline V gene. V dropped 1 base and J dropped 3 bases, with 9 bases sitting between them. CDR3 size: 14 residues. The CDR3 protein is CASSQGLSKETQYF. The CDR3 nucleotides read TGCGCCAGCAGCCAAGGACTTTCCAAAGAGACCCAGTACTTC.

The chain joins TRBV28 to TRBJ2-5, with a tentative D call TRBD1 (5 bases). The CDR3 is made up of 15 amino acids. The V gene's germline CDR1 is MDHEN and CDR2 SYDVKM. V lost 1 base to trimming and J lost 4 bases, with 13 bases between them. CDR3 DNA: TGTGCCAGCAGTTTATTAATGGACAAGCGAGAGACCCAGTACTTC. Amino acids: CASSLLMDKRETQYF. Based on the CDR3 plus reference TRBV28 and TRBJ2-5, the full variable domain is DVKVTQSSRYLVKRTGEKVFLECVQDMDHENMFWYRQDPGLGLRLIYFSYDVKMKEKGDIPEGYSVSREKKERFSLILESASTNQTSMYLCASSLLMDKRETQYFGPGTRLLVL.

V is TRBV5-6 and J is TRBJ1-3, with D possibly being TRBD1 (5 bases). The CDR3 runs 14 residues. Germline CDR1 and CDR2: SGHDT and YYEEEE. V was shortened by 4 bases and J by 2 bases, with 10 bases between the two germline ends. CDR3 bases: TGTGCCAGCAGCATCCCAGGGACTGGAAACACCATATATTTT. Translated: CASSIPGTGNTIYF.

This chain connects TRBV5-1 to TRBJ1-4, with a tentative D call TRBD1 (6 bases). This CDR3 has 15 residues. Between the trimmed V and J ends, which lost 3 bases and 3 bases, there was a span of 12 bases. CDR1 is SGHRS, CDR2 YFSETQ, per germline. The CDR3 DNA sequence: TGCGCCAGCAGCTCGTCACAGGGTGCTAATGAAAAACTGTTTTTT. It yields the protein CASSSSQGANEKLFF.

The chain links TRBV28 to TRBJ1-2; TRBD1 aligns across 9 bases. V was pared by 7 bases and J by 4 bases, with 13 bases of the junction left unmatched. Looked up from germline, CDR1 is MDHEN and CDR2 is SYDVKM. The CDR3 contains 16 residues. CDR3 amino acids: CASNPPGQGEGYGYTF. The CDR3 coding sequence is TGTGCCAGCAACCCACCGGGACAGGGTGAGGGCTATGGCTACACCTTC.

This sequence joins TRBV5-1 and TRBJ2-5, with 7 bases that match TRBD2. The CDR3 covers 15 residues. The V gene end was trimmed by 0 bases and the J gene end by 5 bases; junction bases not matched to a gene: 7. CDR1 is SGHRS and CDR2 is YFSETQ in the germline V gene. CDR3 protein: CASSLGGLDRETQYF. The DNA for the CDR3 is TGCGCCAGCAGCTTGGGAGGACTAGATCGGGAGACCCAGTACTTC.

The CDR3 here is CASRTSSGANVLTF. Written as DNA, the CDR3 is TGTGCCAGCAGGACAAGCTCTGGGGCCAACGTCCTGACTTTC. The rearrangement joins TRBV28 to TRBJ2-6; D remains ambiguous. The CDR3 runs 14 residues. CDR1 and CDR2 (germline): MDHEN, SYDVKM. Trimming removed 6 bases from V and 0 bases from J, with 6 bases in between.

This chain connects TRBV2 to TRBJ1-5; maybe TRBD1 (5 bases). This CDR3 is built from 13 residues. Germline assignment: CDR1 SNHLY and CDR2 FYNNEI. Trimming took 9 bases from V and 0 from J, leaving 9 bases between them. The CDR3 DNA sequence: TGTGCCAGTCAGACAGATAGCAATCAGCCCCAGCATTTT. Amino acids: CASQTDSNQPQHF. Complete variable domain (other parts from reference TRBV2 and TRBJ1-5): EPEVTQTPSHQVTQMGQEVILRCVPISNHLYFYWYRQILGQKVEFLVSFYNNEISEKSEIFDDQFSVERPDGSNFTLKIRSTKLEDSAMYFCASQTDSNQPQHFGDGTRLSIL.

The genes are TRBV7-6 and TRBJ2-7, with 9 bases matching TRBD1. Trimming at V came to 5 bases and at J to 12 bases, leaving 17 bases not matched to a gene. Germline assignment: CDR1 SGHVS and CDR2 FNYEAQ. The CDR3 runs 15 residues. The CDR3 is CASSAQDRGPLEAYF. The DNA of the CDR3 is TGTGCCAGCAGCGCTCAGGACAGGGGCCCTTTGGAGGCGTACTTC.

This chain links TRBV7-2 with TRBJ1-5, with 7 bases lining up with TRBD1. Looked up from germline, CDR1 is SGHTA and CDR2 is FQGNSA. Trimming at V came to 1 base and at J to 4 bases, leaving 4 bases not matched to a gene. This CDR3 has 15 residues. The CDR3 sequence: CASSLDRGLNQPQHF. The CDR3 nucleotides read TGTGCCAGCAGCTTAGACAGGGGCCTAAATCAGCCCCAGCATTTT.

V is TRBV5-1 and J is TRBJ1-4, with 10 nucleotides matching TRBD1. Germline V gene lookup returns CDR1 SGHRS and CDR2 YFSETQ. V lost 5 bases and J lost 2; bases outside the gene matches: 6. The CDR3 is 16 amino acids. This CDR3 is CASRLTGGNTNEKLFF. The DNA of the CDR3 is TGCGCCAGCAGATTGACAGGGGGCAACACTAATGAAAAACTGTTTTTT.

The chain's CDR3 is CASSLGGQETQYF. DNA of the CDR3: TGTGCCAGCAGCCTTGGGGGGCAAGAGACCCAGTACTTC. The chain has TRBV9 and TRBJ2-5; TRBD2 might be the D (6 bases). V was shortened by 4 bases and J by 2 bases, with 9 bases between the two germline ends. Germline V lookup: CDR1 SGDLS, CDR2 YYNGEE. The CDR3 is 13 residues long.